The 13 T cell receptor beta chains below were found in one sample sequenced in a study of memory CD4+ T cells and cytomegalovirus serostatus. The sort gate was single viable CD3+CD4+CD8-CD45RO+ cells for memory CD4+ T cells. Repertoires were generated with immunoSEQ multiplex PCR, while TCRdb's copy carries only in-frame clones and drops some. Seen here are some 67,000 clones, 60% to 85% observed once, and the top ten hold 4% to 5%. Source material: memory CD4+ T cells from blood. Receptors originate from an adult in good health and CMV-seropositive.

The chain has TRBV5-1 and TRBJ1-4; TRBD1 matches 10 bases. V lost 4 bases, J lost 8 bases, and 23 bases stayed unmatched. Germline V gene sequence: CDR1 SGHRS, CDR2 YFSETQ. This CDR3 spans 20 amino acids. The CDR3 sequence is CASSPLSDRGELVWREKLFF. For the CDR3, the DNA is TGCGCCAGCAGCCCGCTTTCGGACAGGGGGGAACTTGTATGGAGGGAAAAACTGTTTTTT.

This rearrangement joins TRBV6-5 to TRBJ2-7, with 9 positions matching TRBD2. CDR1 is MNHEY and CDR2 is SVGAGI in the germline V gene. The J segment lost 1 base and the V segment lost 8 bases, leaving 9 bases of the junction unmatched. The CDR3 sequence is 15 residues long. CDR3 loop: CASFPSAGGSYEQYF. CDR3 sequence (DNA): TGTGCCAGCTTCCCTTCAGCGGGAGGATCCTACGAGCAGTACTTC.

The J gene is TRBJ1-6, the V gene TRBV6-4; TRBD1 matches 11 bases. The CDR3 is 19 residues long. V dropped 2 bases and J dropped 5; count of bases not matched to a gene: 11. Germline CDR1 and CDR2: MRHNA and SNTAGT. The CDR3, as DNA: TGTGCCAGCAGTGACGTGAAGGGACAGGGGGACGATAATAATTCACCCCTCCACTTT. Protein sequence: CASSDVKGQGDDNNSPLHF.

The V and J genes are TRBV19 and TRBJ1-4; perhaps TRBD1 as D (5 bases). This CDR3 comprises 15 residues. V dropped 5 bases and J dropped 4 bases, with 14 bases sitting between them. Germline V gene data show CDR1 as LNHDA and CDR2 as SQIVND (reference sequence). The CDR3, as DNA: TGTGCCAGTAGTTCCCTCGGGGGGTATAATGAAAAACTGTTTTTT. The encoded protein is CASSSLGGYNEKLFF. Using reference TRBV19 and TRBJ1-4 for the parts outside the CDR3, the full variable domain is DGGITQSPKYLFRKEGQNVTLSCEQNLNHDAMYWYRQDPGQGLRLIYYSQIVNDFQKGDIAEGYSVSREKKESFPLTVTSAQKNPTAFYLCASSSLGGYNEKLFFGSGTQLSVL.

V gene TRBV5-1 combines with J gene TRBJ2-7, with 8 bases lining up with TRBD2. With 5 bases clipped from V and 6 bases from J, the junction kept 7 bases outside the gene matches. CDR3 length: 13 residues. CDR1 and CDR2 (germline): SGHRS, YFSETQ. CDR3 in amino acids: CASSDGGAREQYF. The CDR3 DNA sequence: TGCGCCAGCAGTGACGGGGGGGCCCGCGAGCAGTACTTC.

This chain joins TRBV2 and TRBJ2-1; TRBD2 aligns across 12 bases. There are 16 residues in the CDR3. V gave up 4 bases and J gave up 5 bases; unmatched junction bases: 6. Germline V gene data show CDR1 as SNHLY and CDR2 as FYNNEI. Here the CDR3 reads CASSAPRLAGDNEQFF. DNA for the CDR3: TGTGCCAGCAGTGCGCCACGACTAGCGGGGGACAATGAGCAGTTCTTC.

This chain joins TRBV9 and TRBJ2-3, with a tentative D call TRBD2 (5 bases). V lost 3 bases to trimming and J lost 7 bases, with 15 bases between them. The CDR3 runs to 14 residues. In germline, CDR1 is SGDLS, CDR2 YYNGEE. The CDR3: CASSGGPASYTQYF. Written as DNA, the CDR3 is TGTGCCAGCAGCGGAGGGCCCGCCAGTTATACGCAGTATTTT.

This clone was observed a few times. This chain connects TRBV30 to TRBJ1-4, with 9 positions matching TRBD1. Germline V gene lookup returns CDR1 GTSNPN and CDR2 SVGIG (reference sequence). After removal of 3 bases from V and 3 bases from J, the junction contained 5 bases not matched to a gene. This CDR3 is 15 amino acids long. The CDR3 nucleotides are TGTGCCTGGAGCGGGAGGACAGGGGCTAATGAAAAACTGTTTTTT. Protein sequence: CAWSGRTGANEKLFF.

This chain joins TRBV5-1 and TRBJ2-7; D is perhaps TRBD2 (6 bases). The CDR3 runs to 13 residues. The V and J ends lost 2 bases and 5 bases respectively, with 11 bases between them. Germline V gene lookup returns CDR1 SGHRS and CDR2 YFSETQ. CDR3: CASSFGGGDEQYF. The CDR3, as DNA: TGCGCCAGCAGCTTCGGGGGTGGGGACGAGCAGTACTTC.

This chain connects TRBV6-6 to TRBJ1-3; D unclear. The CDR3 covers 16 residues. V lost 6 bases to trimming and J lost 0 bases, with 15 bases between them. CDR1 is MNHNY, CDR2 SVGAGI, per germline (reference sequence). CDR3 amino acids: CASSTADGDSGNTIYF. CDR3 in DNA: TGTGCCAGCAGCACCGCGGACGGCGACTCTGGAAACACCATATATTTT.

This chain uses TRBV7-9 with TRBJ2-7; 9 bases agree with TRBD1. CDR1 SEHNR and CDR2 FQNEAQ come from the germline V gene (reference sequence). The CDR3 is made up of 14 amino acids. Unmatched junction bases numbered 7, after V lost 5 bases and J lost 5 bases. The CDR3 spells CASSTGQGNDEQYF. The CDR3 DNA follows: TGTGCCAGCAGCACGGGACAGGGTAACGACGAGCAGTACTTC. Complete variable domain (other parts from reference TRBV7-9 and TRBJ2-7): DTGVSQNPRHKITKRGQNVTFRCDPISEHNRLYWYRQTLGQGPEFLTYFQNEAQLEKSRLLSDRFSAERPKGSFSTLEIQRTEQGDSAMYLCASSTGQGNDEQYFGPGTRLTVT.

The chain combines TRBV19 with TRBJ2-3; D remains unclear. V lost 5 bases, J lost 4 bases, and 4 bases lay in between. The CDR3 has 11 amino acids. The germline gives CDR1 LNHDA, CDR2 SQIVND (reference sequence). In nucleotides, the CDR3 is TGTGCCAGTAGTCTGGCAGATACGCAGTATTTT. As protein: CASSLADTQYF.

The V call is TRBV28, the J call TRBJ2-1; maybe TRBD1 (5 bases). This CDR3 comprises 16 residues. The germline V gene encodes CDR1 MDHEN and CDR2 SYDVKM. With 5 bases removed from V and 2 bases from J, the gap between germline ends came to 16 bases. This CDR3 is CASSTRRARTYNEQFF. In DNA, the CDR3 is TGTGCCAGCAGTACTCGCAGGGCCCGAACCTACAATGAGCAGTTCTTC.